Reported below is one T cell receptor beta chain. In germline, CDR1 is MNHEY, CDR2 SVGAGI. The junction had 12 bases not matched to a gene; V was cut back by 6 bases and J by 8 bases. This CDR3 is built from 15 residues. The entry originates in a study of OX40 agonist ivuxolimab in advanced cancers. For the study at large: Ivuxolimab is an agonistic anti-OX40 (CD134) antibody, and patients were treated with it. The study enrolled dose-escalation patients with hepatocellular carcinoma, melanoma, renal cell or head and neck cancer.

Profiled with immunoSEQ multiplex PCR; TCRdb holds only in-frame clones, not every one. This table holds approximately 160,000 clones, under 95% found once. The source is an adult with an advanced solid tumor such as melanoma, head and neck, liver or kidney cancer. V usage is TRBV6-5 and J usage is TRBJ2-4; 8 bases map to TRBD1. Here the sequenced sample was CD4+ or CD8+ T cells sorted from blood, taken in a trial of the OX40 agonist ivuxolimab. The CDR3 sequence: CASSPTGQGTYIQYF. For the CDR3, the DNA is TGTGCCAGCAGCCCAACCGGACAGGGAACGTACATTCAGTACTTC.